One and the same sample provided the 32 T cell receptor beta chains below, sequenced in a study of neurological immune-mediated disorders. Time point of the sample: longitudinal time-point 2. TCRdb fed the 5' RACE reads into MiXCR, producing one record per CDR3 protein. The profile shows over 55,000 distinct CDR3 sequences, about 10% of them singletons. Sequences were obtained from PBMCs. The receptors derive from a man aged 25-45 years in good health.

This clonotype was counted many times. The chain is built from TRBV20-1 and TRBJ1-5; D is ambiguous. Trimming removed 0 bases at V and 0 bases at J, with 9 bases between. CDR3 size: 15 residues. CDR1 DFQATT and CDR2 SNEGSKA come from the germline V gene (reference sequence). In DNA form, the CDR3 reads TGCAGTGCTAGAGATAGTTTATTTAGCAATCAGCCCCAGCATTTT. Encoded protein: CSARDSLFSNQPQHF.

This clonotype was seen repeatedly, ten times or more. The chain combines TRBV12-3 or TRBV12-4 with TRBJ2-2; 8 bases are a match to TRBD1. V shed 8 bases and J 1 base; nucleotides not matched to a gene: 3. There are 14 residues in the CDR3. This CDR3 is CASRGQGNTGELFF. CDR3 coding DNA: TGTGCCAGCCGTGGACAGGGGAACACCGGGGAGCTGTTTTTT.

This clonotype was counted at least ten times. The V and J genes are TRBV20-1 and TRBJ1-1; 8 nucleotides align to TRBD1. The ends lost 8 bases at V and 0 bases at J; junction bases unmatched: 8. The CDR3 is 14 residues long. Germline CDR1 DFQATT, CDR2 SNEGSKA (reference sequence). CDR3 residues: CSWSTGGLNTEAFF. CDR3 DNA: TGCAGTTGGAGCACAGGGGGATTGAACACTGAAGCTTTCTTT.

Many counts were recorded for this clonotype. The J gene is TRBJ1-1, the V gene TRBV5-1; no reliable D call. Germline V gene lookup returns CDR1 SGHRS and CDR2 YFSETQ. The CDR3 loop spans 15 amino acids. The V gene lost 6 bases and the J gene lost 2 bases, with 17 bases spanning the gap. CDR3 bases: TGCGCCAGCACCCTTTCATTGTACGACAACACTGAAGCTTTCTTT. It translates to CASTLSLYDNTEAFF.

This clonotype was found many times. The chain combines TRBV20-1 with TRBJ1-2; perhaps TRBD1 as D (6 bases). The CDR3 length is 14 residues. Germline V gene sequence: CDR1 DFQATT, CDR2 SNEGSKA (reference sequence). Trimming cost V 8 bases and J 0 bases, with 16 bases left between them. In DNA, the CDR3 is TGCAGTTCAGGAGGGGGGGCTACTAACTATGGCTACACCTTC. Amino acids: CSSGGGATNYGYTF.

This clonotype was counted many times. The chain has TRBV7-2 and TRBJ2-1, with D hard to call. Per germline, CDR1 SGHTA and CDR2 FQGNSA. The CDR3 loop spans 14 amino acids. The V gene lost 6 bases and the J gene lost 9 bases, with 18 bases spanning the gap. In DNA form, the CDR3 reads TGTGCCAGCAGATATTTCGACGGTCAGGCTGAGCAGTTCTTC. This codes for CASRYFDGQAEQFF. Looking up the rest from reference TRBV7-2 and TRBJ2-1 gives the full variable domain: GAGVSQSPSNKVTEKGKDVELRCDPISGHTALYWYRQSLGQGLEFLIYFQGNSAPDKSGLPSDRFSAERTGGSVSTLTIQRTQQEDSAVYLCASRYFDGQAEQFFGPGTRLTVL.

This chain uses TRBV4-2 with TRBJ2-1; 14 bases map to TRBD2. This CDR3 is built from 16 residues. Germline V gives CDR1 LGHNA, CDR2 YNFKEQ. Trimming took 4 bases from V and 4 from J; bases not matched to a gene: 3. CDR3 sequence: CASSPWTSGRYNEQFF. As DNA, the CDR3 is TGTGCCAGCAGCCCGTGGACTAGCGGGAGGTACAATGAGCAGTTCTTC.

Ten or more counts support this clonotype. The CDR3 DNA reads TGTGCCAGCAGCTTAGCGGGACTAGCGAGATACAATGAGCAGTTCTTC. This sequence encodes CASSLAGLARYNEQFF. The chain recombines TRBV7-2 with TRBJ2-1, with 10 bases fitting TRBD2. Germline CDR1 SGHTA, CDR2 FQGNSA. The V segment lost 0 bases and the J segment 4 bases; nucleotides outside the gene matches: 3. This CDR3 is built from 16 residues.

This clonotype was recorded many times. The rearrangement links TRBV5-1 to TRBJ2-7; D may correspond to TRBD1 or TRBD2 (5 bases each). The V gene's germline CDR1 is SGHRS and CDR2 YFSETQ. CDR3 size: 15 residues. The V end was cut by 5 bases, the J end by 3 bases, with 18 bases between. The CDR3 sequence: CASSLTGTVVYEQYF. In DNA, the CDR3 is TGCGCCAGCAGTTTGACCGGGACGGTGGTCTACGAGCAGTACTTC. Based on the CDR3 plus reference TRBV5-1 and TRBJ2-7, the full variable domain is KAGVTQTPRYLIKTRGQQVTLSCSPISGHRSVSWYQQTPGQGLQFLFEYFSETQRNKGNFPGRFSGRQFSNSRSEMNVSTLELGDSALYLCASSLTGTVVYEQYFGPGTRLTVT.

At least ten counts were recorded for this clonotype. The rearrangement links TRBV20-1 to TRBJ2-5, with D possibly TRBD1 on 6 matching bases. The CDR3 is 13 residues long. V lost 6 bases, J lost 0 bases, and 11 bases lay in between. Germline CDR1 is DFQATT and CDR2 is SNEGSKA (reference sequence). CDR3 amino acids: CSAPHRDQETQYF. The DNA of the CDR3 is TGCAGTGCCCCCCACAGGGACCAAGAGACCCAGTACTTC.

This clonotype was seen many times. V gene TRBV7-2 combines with J gene TRBJ2-5; no firm D call. Germline V gene sequence: CDR1 SGHTA, CDR2 FQGNSA. The V and J ends lost 3 bases and 0 bases respectively, with 14 bases between them. CDR3 length equals 16 residues. CDR3 in DNA: TGTGCCAGCAGCTTGATCCAAGCGAGATACCAAGAGACCCAGTACTTC. This sequence encodes CASSLIQARYQETQYF.

This clonotype has a count of ten or more. This rearrangement joins TRBV7-9 to TRBJ2-7; no clear D gene. Trimming took 4 bases from V and 3 from J, leaving 10 bases between them. Germline CDR1 is SEHNR and CDR2 is FQNEAQ (reference sequence). The CDR3 loop spans 13 amino acids. The CDR3 bases are TGTGCCAGCAGCTCAACCCGACTCTACGAGCAGTACTTC. As protein: CASSSTRLYEQYF.

The sample holds many counts of this clonotype. CDR3 nucleotide sequence: TGCGCCAGCAGCGGAGGGGGTACTAGCACAGATACGCAGTATTTT. Protein: CASSGGGTSTDTQYF. The chain is built from TRBV5-1 and TRBJ2-3; D may match TRBD1 or TRBD2 (6 bases each). Per the germline V gene, CDR1 is SGHRS and CDR2 is YFSETQ. The ends were cut back, 4 bases at V and 0 bases at J, with 12 bases in the middle. The CDR3 runs to 15 residues.

There are many counts of this clonotype. J is TRBJ2-3 and V is TRBV5-5, with D possibly TRBD2 on 6 matching bases. This CDR3 is 13 amino acids long. Germline assignment: CDR1 SGHKS and CDR2 YYEKEE (reference sequence). V was shortened by 6 bases and J by 7 bases, with 15 bases between the two germline ends. The CDR3 here is CASTGEFQYTQYF. CDR3 coding DNA: TGTGCCAGCACGGGAGAGTTCCAATATACGCAGTATTTT. Combining the CDR3 with reference TRBV5-5 and TRBJ2-3 gives the whole variable domain DAGVTQSPTHLIKTRGQQVTLRCSPISGHKSVSWYQQVLGQGPQFIFQYYEKEERGRGNFPDRFSARQFPNYSSELNVNALLLGDSALYLCASTGEFQYTQYFGPGTRLTVL.

In this sample, this clonotype turned up many times. The genes are TRBV5-1 and TRBJ1-1; D uncertain. The germline CDR1 and CDR2 sequences are SGHRS and YFSETQ. The CDR3 length is 13 residues. With 4 bases removed from V and 3 bases from J, the gap between germline ends came to 10 bases. As DNA, the CDR3 is TGCGCCAGCAGCCCACAGAGTTACACTGAAGCTTTCTTT. Translated, it gives CASSPQSYTEAFF.

This clonotype was picked up many times. V and J are TRBV3-1 and TRBJ2-7; a possible D gene is TRBD1 (5 bases). The V gene's germline CDR1 is LGHDT and CDR2 YNNKEL (reference sequence). The CDR3 covers 15 residues. The V and J ends lost 5 bases and 2 bases respectively, with 16 bases between them. The CDR3 sequence: CASSARQPRAYEQYF. CDR3 in DNA: TGTGCCAGCAGCGCCCGACAGCCAAGGGCCTACGAGCAGTACTTC.

This clonotype was detected a few times. The chain carries TRBV27 and TRBJ2-1, with D maybe TRBD1 (5 bases). The length of the CDR3 is 12 residues. V lost 2 bases, J lost 10 bases, and 9 bases lay in between. Germline loops: CDR1 MNHEY, CDR2 SMNVEV (reference sequence). The CDR3 coding sequence is TGTGCCAGCAGTTTACAGGGTGCCGAGCAGTTCTTC. It is translated as CASSLQGAEQFF.

This clonotype was found many times. The chain has TRBV5-1 and TRBJ2-2, with D hard to call. Germline assignment: CDR1 SGHRS and CDR2 YFSETQ. The CDR3 extends over 14 amino acids. Trimming pared 9 bases from V and 6 bases from J, leaving 18 bases between. CDR3 in DNA: TGCGCCACCACAGACCCGCTCCCCCCCGGGGAGCTGTTTTTT. Residues: CATTDPLPPGELFF.

This clonotype appeared many times. This sequence joins TRBV20-1 and TRBJ2-7, with a weak D call TRBD1 (5 bases). Deletions cut 7 bases from V and 1 base from J, with 11 bases between. The CDR3 runs 12 residues. The germline V gene has CDR1 DFQATT and CDR2 SNEGSKA (reference sequence). The CDR3 DNA sequence: TGCAGTGTTGGACACAAATCCTACGAGCAGTACTTC. Encoded protein: CSVGHKSYEQYF.

This clonotype has at least ten counts. The chain combines TRBV27 with TRBJ1-1, with 7 bases that match TRBD1. This CDR3 region has 16 residues. CDR1 is MNHEY and CDR2 is SMNVEV in the germline V gene (reference sequence). V dropped 3 bases and J dropped 0; count of bases not matched to a gene: 7. The DNA of the CDR3 is TGTGCCAGCAGTTTCCGGCAGGGGGAGATGAACACTGAAGCTTTCTTT. Amino acids: CASSFRQGEMNTEAFF.

As regards this clonotype: This may come from a read error, since a much larger clone is one base off. The chain has TRBV5-1 and TRBJ2-3; D is ambiguous. The germline V gene encodes CDR1 SGHRS and CDR2 YFSETQ. Deletions cut 2 bases from V and 2 bases from J, with 12 bases between. This CDR3 is 15 amino acids long. The chain's CDR3 is CASSFSVTNTDTQYF. The CDR3, as DNA: TGCGCCAGCAGCTTTTCCGTAACTAACACAGATACGCAGTATTTT.

This clonotype came up many times. The V and J genes are TRBV5-1 and TRBJ2-7; D possibly corresponds to TRBD2 (5 bases). In germline, CDR1 is SGHRS, CDR2 YFSETQ. There are 16 residues in the CDR3. With 0 bases removed from V and 1 base from J, the gap between germline ends came to 14 bases. Here the CDR3 reads CASSLVSGTLSYEQYF. The CDR3, as DNA: TGCGCCAGCAGCTTGGTAAGCGGCACGTTATCCTACGAGCAGTACTTC.

The sample holds a few counts of this clonotype. The chain employs TRBV6-2 or TRBV6-3 and TRBJ1-6; no clear D gene. The CDR3 runs to 13 residues. Germline V gene data show CDR1 as MNHEY and CDR2 as SVGEGT. V was trimmed by 5 bases and J by 10 bases, leaving 12 bases between them. The CDR3 reads CASSPTDRSPLHF. In DNA form, the CDR3 reads TGTGCCAGCAGTCCGACGGACCGATCACCCCTCCACTTT.

In this sample, this clonotype turned up many times. The DNA for the CDR3 is TGCGCCAGCAGCTTGGAATCGGGGGTCACTGAAGCTTTCTTT. Amino acid sequence: CASSLESGVTEAFF. The chain recombines TRBV5-1 with TRBJ1-1, with D tentatively TRBD1 (5 bases). V was clipped by 0 bases and J by 4 bases, with 10 bases between them. CDR3 length: 14 residues. Germline CDR1 and CDR2: SGHRS and YFSETQ. The full variable domain, with the rest looked up from reference TRBV5-1 and TRBJ1-1, is KAGVTQTPRYLIKTRGQQVTLSCSPISGHRSVSWYQQTPGQGLQFLFEYFSETQRNKGNFPGRFSGRQFSNSRSEMNVSTLELGDSALYLCASSLESGVTEAFFGQGTRLTVV.

This clonotype has a count of ten or more. This chain joins TRBV5-1 and TRBJ2-1, with D unclear. The CDR3 length is 16 residues. Per the germline V gene, CDR1 is SGHRS and CDR2 is YFSETQ. V lost 4 bases and J lost 0, with 14 bases in between. CDR3 sequence (DNA): TGCGCCAGCAGCCCGGATCTGGCCAGCTCCTACAATGAGCAGTTCTTC. Translation: CASSPDLASSYNEQFF.

V and J are TRBV7-9 and TRBJ2-7, with 8 bases fitting TRBD1. Trimming cost V 4 bases and J 4 bases; bases outside gene matches: 9. Germline V gene data show CDR1 as SEHNR and CDR2 as FQNEAQ (reference sequence). This CDR3 is 15 amino acids long. For the CDR3, the DNA is TGTGCCAGCAGCTCCCCCGACAGGGGAGGATACGAGCAGTACTTC. Translated: CASSSPDRGGYEQYF.

This clonotype was observed many times. This sequence joins TRBV18 and TRBJ2-7; D unclear. The CDR3 totals 13 residues. Germline V lookup: CDR1 KGHSH, CDR2 LQKENI. Trimming removed 3 bases from V and 5 bases from J, with 11 bases in between. CDR3 DNA sequence: TGTGCCAGCTCACCGCCAATGGCTGACGAGCAGTACTTC. This gives the protein CASSPPMADEQYF.

In its sample, this clonotype was seen a few times. This may arise from a read error, as a much more abundant clone is one base away. This chain joins TRBV6-4 and TRBJ2-2; D possibly matches TRBD1 or TRBD2 (5 bases each). This CDR3 is 13 amino acids long. Looked up from germline, CDR1 is MRHNA and CDR2 is SNTAGT. CDR3 sequence (DNA): TGTGCCAGCAGTGAAGCGGACACCGGGGATCTGTTTTTT. Encoded protein: CASSEADTGDLFF.

At least ten counts were recorded for this clonotype. V is TRBV3-1 and J is TRBJ2-7; D unresolved. The CDR3 has 11 residues. The V end lost 3 bases, the J end lost 7 bases, and 7 bases lay between the germline ends. CDR1 is LGHDT and CDR2 is YNNKEL in the germline V gene (reference sequence). CDR3 residues: CASSQMWEQYF. The CDR3 region has the DNA TGTGCCAGCAGCCAGATGTGGGAGCAGTACTTC.

This clonotype was seen at least ten times. CDR3 coding DNA: TGTGCCATCAGTGAACCCGCCTTCAATGAGCAGTTCTTC. Translation: CAISEPAFNEQFF. The chain employs TRBV10-3 and TRBJ2-1; no reliable D call. The CDR3 is 13 amino acids. Germline loops: CDR1 ENHRY, CDR2 SYGVKD. Trimming removed 3 bases from V and 6 bases from J, with 9 bases in between.

This clonotype was observed at least ten times. V is TRBV5-1 and J is TRBJ1-1, with a weak D call TRBD1 (5 bases). This CDR3 has 14 residues. V lost 0 bases and J lost 3, with 9 bases in between. The germline V gene has CDR1 SGHRS and CDR2 YFSETQ. The DNA for the CDR3 is TGCGCCAGCAGCTTGGCGGGGCCGGACACTGAAGCTTTCTTT. This sequence encodes CASSLAGPDTEAFF.

This clonotype was recorded at least ten times. The chain has TRBV9 and TRBJ2-7, with 10 bases identical to TRBD2. The junction had 1 base not matched to a gene; V was cut back by 0 bases and J by 4 bases. Looked up from germline, CDR1 is SGDLS and CDR2 is YYNGEE. The CDR3 is 14 residues long. In DNA form, the CDR3 reads TGTGCCAGCAGCGTAGGGACTAGCGGATACGAGCAGTACTTC. Amino acid sequence: CASSVGTSGYEQYF.